One and the same sample provided the 21 T cell receptor beta chains below, sequenced in a study of T cell responses to AZD1222 COVID-19 vaccine. The table came from immunoSEQ multiplex PCR; TCRdb's copy has only in-frame clones and leaves some out. This table holds approximately 74,000 clones, 86% found once. The input for sequencing was peripheral blood, taken on day 0 of AZD1222 vaccination. The receptors stem from an adult in good health.

This chain uses TRBV28 with TRBJ1-4, with D possibly being TRBD1 (6 bases). Germline lookup yields CDR1 MDHEN and CDR2 SYDVKM. V was pared by 6 bases and J by 6 bases, with 17 bases between. The CDR3 contains 15 residues. CDR3 amino acids: CASRSAGELDEKLFF. The CDR3 DNA reads TGTGCCAGCAGATCCGCAGGGGAACTGGATGAAAAACTGTTTTTT.

Comment on this clone: The identical CDR3 is also encoded by other nucleotide sequences in the sample. The V call is TRBV7-9, the J call TRBJ2-7; TRBD1 might be the D (5 bases). Trimming took off 2 bases at V and 3 bases at J, with 5 bases between the two ends. Germline V gives CDR1 SEHNR, CDR2 FQNEAQ (reference sequence). This CDR3 is 12 amino acids long. CDR3 sequence: CASSLRGYEQYF. In nucleotides, the CDR3 is TGTGCCAGCAGCTTAAGGGGCTACGAGCAGTACTTC.

The V call is TRBV9, the J call TRBJ2-2; no reliable D call. Germline lookup yields CDR1 SGDLS and CDR2 YYNGEE. Trimming shortened V by 0 bases and J by 0 bases, and 12 bases separated the two germline ends. This CDR3 is 17 amino acids long. CDR3 amino acids: CASSVAPTEANTGELFF. CDR3 sequence (DNA): TGTGCCAGCAGCGTAGCTCCAACAGAAGCGAACACCGGGGAGCTGTTTTTT.

The chain is built from TRBV18 and TRBJ1-3, with D unclear. This CDR3 is built from 16 residues. V lost 1 base and J lost 0, with 10 bases in between. CDR1 and CDR2 from the germline V gene are KGHSH and LQKENI. This CDR3 reads CASSPQRSSSGNTIYF. In nucleotides, the CDR3 is TGTGCCAGCTCACCACAGCGATCGAGCTCTGGAAACACCATATATTTT.

This chain uses TRBV7-9 with TRBJ1-6; D might be TRBD1 (5 bases). There are 15 residues in the CDR3. Germline assignment: CDR1 SEHNR and CDR2 FQNEAQ (reference sequence). Trimming stripped 5 bases from V and 0 bases from J, with 8 bases between. This chain's CDR3 is CASSAGSSYNSPLHF. CDR3 in DNA: TGTGCCAGCAGCGCAGGGAGCTCCTATAATTCACCCCTCCACTTT. The variable domain in full, completed from reference TRBV7-9 and TRBJ1-6, reads DTGVSQNPRHKITKRGQNVTFRCDPISEHNRLYWYRQTLGQGPEFLTYFQNEAQLEKSRLLSDRFSAERPKGSFSTLEIQRTEQGDSAMYLCASSAGSSYNSPLHFGNGTRLTVT.

In this sample, this clone turned up a few times. The chain uses TRBV9 and TRBJ2-3, with 11 bases identical to TRBD2. This CDR3 has 16 residues. Germline CDR1 and CDR2: SGDLS and YYNGEE. Losses at the gene ends were 3 bases for V and 4 bases for J; bases not matched to a gene: 7. Here the CDR3 DNA reads TGTGCCAGCAGCGCCTATAGCGGGAGGGCAGCAGATACGCAGTATTTT. Translated: CASSAYSGRAADTQYF.

V gene TRBV30 combines with J gene TRBJ1-2; no clear D gene. Looked up from germline, CDR1 is GTSNPN and CDR2 is SVGIG (reference sequence). The CDR3 has 14 amino acids. Trimming took 0 bases from V and 8 from J, leaving 16 bases between them. For the CDR3, the DNA is TGTGCCTGGAGTGTAGTAGGAGGGCTTGGGGGCTACACCTTC. This translates into CAWSVVGGLGGYTF.

The rearrangement links TRBV7-2 to TRBJ2-1, with 8 bases matching TRBD1. There are 18 residues in the CDR3. V dropped 5 bases and J dropped 0; count of bases not matched to a gene: 12. CDR1 is SGHTA and CDR2 is FQGNSA in the germline V gene. The CDR3 is CASSPRGPKLSSYNEQFF. Here the CDR3 DNA reads TGTGCCAGCAGCCCCAGGGGGCCCAAACTGAGCTCCTACAATGAGCAGTTCTTC.

This clone was found a few times. The DNA of the CDR3 is TGTGCCAGCAGCTTAGATAGTGGGTCGGGGAATGAGCAGTTCTTC. The encoded protein is CASSLDSGSGNEQFF. The gene calls are TRBV7-3 and TRBJ2-1; the D gene is possibly TRBD2 (5 bases). The germline V gene encodes CDR1 SGHTA and CDR2 FQGTGA. V lost 2 bases, J lost 7 bases, and 15 bases lay in between. The CDR3 runs 15 residues.

This clone was detected once. This specimen includes other DNA sequences encoding the same CDR3. V and J are TRBV27 and TRBJ2-7; D is unresolved. The V end was cut by 4 bases, the J end by 3 bases, with 10 bases between. The germline V gene encodes CDR1 MNHEY and CDR2 SMNVEV (reference sequence). The CDR3 has 13 amino acids. Here the CDR3 DNA reads TGTGCCAGCAGTTCCCCCGGCTACTACGAGCAGTACTTC. Protein sequence: CASSSPGYYEQYF.

The chain links TRBV19 to TRBJ2-1; 10 bases map to TRBD2. The germline gives CDR1 LNHDA, CDR2 SQIVND (reference sequence). The CDR3 covers 15 residues. V was clipped by 4 bases and J by 10 bases; unmatched bases: 10. The CDR3 is CASSRGLAGEREQFF. Written as DNA, the CDR3 is TGTGCCAGTAGTAGGGGGCTAGCGGGAGAAAGGGAGCAGTTCTTC.

V and J are TRBV24-1 and TRBJ1-2; the D is unclear. The CDR3 consists of 12 residues. CDR1 KGHDR and CDR2 SFDVKD come from the germline V gene. Trimming pared 2 bases from V and 8 bases from J, leaving 8 bases between. The CDR3 reads CATSDYNGGYTF. The CDR3 nucleotides are TGTGCCACCAGTGATTACAATGGAGGCTACACCTTC.

This sequence joins TRBV3-1 (or the pseudogene TRBV3-2) and TRBJ2-5; unclear D gene. This CDR3 is 14 amino acids long. Germline V gene sequence: CDR1 LGHDT, CDR2 YNNKEL (reference sequence). V dropped 4 bases and J dropped 4 bases, with 13 bases sitting between them. The CDR3: CASSRPPPTETQYF. CDR3 coding DNA: TGTGCCAGCAGCCGACCCCCTCCGACAGAGACCCAGTACTTC.

This clone was counted a few times. The chain recombines TRBV4-3 with TRBJ2-1; tentatively, D is TRBD1 or TRBD2 (5 bases each). Trimming took off 1 base at V and 8 bases at J, with 12 bases between the two ends. CDR1 LGHNA and CDR2 YSLEER come from the germline V gene. The CDR3 is 14 residues long. The CDR3 DNA reads TGCGCCAGCAGCCAAGGTCCAGGGCGGGATGAGCAGTTCTTC. This sequence encodes CASSQGPGRDEQFF.

This rearrangement joins TRBV6-2 or TRBV6-3 to TRBJ1-5; 7 nucleotides line up with TRBD1. This CDR3 is built from 13 residues. J was trimmed by 8 bases and V by 8 bases; bases with no gene match: 9. CDR1 is MNHEY and CDR2 is SVGEGT in the germline V gene. Here the CDR3 reads CASGPTGLEPQHF. As DNA, the CDR3 is TGTGCCAGCGGCCCGACAGGGTTGGAGCCCCAGCATTTT.

V gene TRBV25-1 combines with J gene TRBJ1-4; D gene uncertain. Germline V gene data show CDR1 as MGHDK and CDR2 as SYGVNS. The CDR3 runs to 14 residues. V lost 2 bases, J lost 8 bases, and 12 bases lay in between. The CDR3 region has the DNA TGTGCCAGCAGTGAAGGCCCTGCGGGGGAAAAACTGTTTTTT. This encodes CASSEGPAGEKLFF.

The V and J genes are TRBV7-2 and TRBJ1-4; D is possibly TRBD1 (5 bases). The length of the CDR3 is 13 residues. Per germline, CDR1 SGHTA and CDR2 FQGNSA. The V end was cut by 1 base, the J end by 14 bases, with 14 bases between. The CDR3 sequence: CASSLGPLGGLFF. CDR3 nucleotide sequence: TGTGCCAGCAGCTTAGGGCCATTGGGGGGTCTGTTTTTT.

The chain combines TRBV10-3 with TRBJ1-5, with unresolved D. The CDR3 length is 13 residues. Deletions cut 2 bases from V and 4 bases from J, with 6 bases between. Per germline, CDR1 ENHRY and CDR2 SYGVKD. CDR3 DNA: TGTGCCATCAGTGAGACCCATAATCAGCCCCAGCATTTT. This codes for CAISETHNQPQHF.

V gene TRBV6-5 combines with J gene TRBJ2-1; 8 bases are shared with TRBD2. V shed 0 bases, J shed 4 bases, and the junction held 5 bases outside the gene matches. CDR1 and CDR2 from the germline V gene are MNHEY and SVGAGI. This CDR3 has 16 residues. This CDR3 is CASSYSGLAAYNEQFF. The CDR3 DNA follows: TGTGCCAGCAGTTACTCTGGACTAGCAGCTTACAATGAGCAGTTCTTC.

The chain has TRBV4-1 and TRBJ1-5; no definite D call. Between the trimmed V and J ends, which lost 1 base and 1 base, there was a span of 8 bases. Germline CDR1 and CDR2: MGHRA and YSYEKL. The CDR3 covers 15 residues. CDR3 loop: CASSQAGRSNQPQHF. In nucleotides, the CDR3 is TGCGCCAGCAGCCAAGCCGGGAGAAGCAATCAGCCCCAGCATTTT.

The chain has TRBV28 and TRBJ2-2; 8 bases line up with TRBD1. The ends lost 2 bases at V and 4 bases at J; junction bases unmatched: 3. CDR1 is MDHEN, CDR2 SYDVKM, per germline. The CDR3 has 15 amino acids. This CDR3 is CASSLPGGVTGELFF. CDR3 nucleotides: TGTGCCAGCAGTTTACCAGGGGGCGTCACCGGGGAGCTGTTTTTT.